This T cell receptor beta chain was sequenced during a study of cytomegalovirus exposure and HLA in healthy donors. The overall study: Assignment to the Caucasian-associated ancestry cluster applied to more than 75% of the roughly 400 genotyped donors. Overall study results and limits: Listed as cytomegalovirus-associated were about 160 TCR beta chains. An ancestry cluster, one associated with Asian ancestry, reportedly showed fewer N-insertions than the approximately 650-donor mean in a later analysis. Later work associated more than 15,000 TCR beta sequences with HLA alleles at 0.05 false discovery rate.

Of note for this clone: The antigen remains unidentified.

Vbeta (60) and Jbeta (13) primers were used in the PCR. TCRdb's copy holds only in-frame clones and misses some; the assay was immunoSEQ multiplex PCR. The sample records over 150,000 clones, around 69% being singletons. V lost 5 bases, J lost 3 bases, and 20 bases lay in between. The CDR3 consists of 16 residues. Germline V lookup: CDR1 MDHEN, CDR2 SYDVKM. This chain links TRBV28 with TRBJ2-7; D perhaps matches TRBD1 (6 bases). The sequencing sample was made of PBMCs. The sequence came from a woman aged 25 to 39 in good health and CMV-seronegative. CDR3 sequence reads: CASSTPLGQPLYEQYF. CDR3 in DNA: TGTGCCAGCAGTACCCCCCTAGGACAGCCCCTCTACGAGCAGTACTTC.